This TCR beta chain was identified during a study of T cells after yellow fever vaccination. Broader study findings: Most clones from primary vaccination were detected again post-booster (roughly 96% CD4, about 85% CD8). Only a minor proportion of clonotypes was detected across both CD4 and CD8 compartments.

The CDR3 is 15 amino acids. The germline gives CDR1 KGHSH, CDR2 LQKENI. Trimming took off 8 bases at V and 0 bases at J, with 14 bases between the two ends. Concerning this clonotype: Its specificity is unknown.

Template switching by 5'RACE produced TCR cDNA, adding a universal primer site and UMIs. TCRdb used MiXCR to reprocess the 5' RACE reads, holding one entry per CDR3 protein. The profile shows 600,000 to 750,000 distinct CDR3 sequences, 12% of them singletons. The specimen comprised PBMCs, sampled on the day of the yellow fever booster vaccination. V is TRBV18 and J is TRBJ1-3; tentative D call: TRBD1 (5 bases). This receptor was identified in a man under 40 who received the YFV17D yellow fever vaccine. CDR3 amino acids: CASTYVTASGNTIYF. CDR3 nucleotide sequence: TGTGCCAGCACCTACGTGACAGCCTCTGGAAACACCATATATTTT. Variable domain in full (rest from reference TRBV18 and TRBJ1-3): NAGVMQNPRHLVRRRGQEARLRCSPMKGHSHVYWYRQLPEEGLKFMVYLQKENIIDESGMPKERFSAEFPKEGPSILRIQQVVRGDSAAYFCASTYVTASGNTIYFGEGSWLTVV.